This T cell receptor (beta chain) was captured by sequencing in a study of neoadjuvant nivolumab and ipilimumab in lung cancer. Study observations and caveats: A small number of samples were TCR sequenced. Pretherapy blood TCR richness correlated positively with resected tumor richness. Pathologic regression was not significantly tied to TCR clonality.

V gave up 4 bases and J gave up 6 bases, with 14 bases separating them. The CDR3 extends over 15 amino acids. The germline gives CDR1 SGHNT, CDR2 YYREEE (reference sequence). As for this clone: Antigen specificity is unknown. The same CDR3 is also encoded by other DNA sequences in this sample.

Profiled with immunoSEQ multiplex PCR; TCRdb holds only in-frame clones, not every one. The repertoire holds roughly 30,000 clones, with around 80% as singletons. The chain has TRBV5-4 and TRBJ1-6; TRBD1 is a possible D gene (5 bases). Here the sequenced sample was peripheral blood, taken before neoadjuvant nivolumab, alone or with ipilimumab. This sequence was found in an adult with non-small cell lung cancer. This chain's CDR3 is CASSSPGQINSPLHF. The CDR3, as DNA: TGTGCCAGCAGCAGTCCGGGGCAAATTAATTCACCCCTCCACTTT.